These T cell receptor beta chains were read from a single sample in a study of cytomegalovirus exposure and HLA in healthy donors. Assay used: immunoSEQ multiplex PCR; TCRdb lists only in-frame clones, some missing. The sample consists of fewer than 250,000 clones, about 82% of them appearing once. Source material: PBMCs. The receptors here all came from a woman aged 18 to 35 in good health and CMV-seronegative. The CDR3 runs from the conserved cysteine through the conserved F or W. D genes are given only for firm matches. The listing skips clone size in some rows; elsewhere it reads once, few, many or a size class.

v_call,j_call,clone_size,d_call,cdr3_nt,cdr3_aa
TRBV10-3,TRBJ2-5,-,TRBD2,TGTGCCATCAGTGGGGGCCTAGCGGGACAAGAGACCCAGTACTTC,CAISGGLAGQETQYF
TRBV13,TRBJ1-1,once,-,TGTGCCAGCAGCGGGTTGGGGGCCAATATGAACACTGAAGCTTTCTTT,CASSGLGANMNTEAFF
TRBV5-6,TRBJ2-3,-,TRBD2,TGTGCCAGCAGCTTTTACCCCGGGACTAGCGGCACAGATACGCAGTATTTT,CASSFYPGTSGTDTQYF
TRBV7-2,TRBJ2-1,-,TRBD1,TGTGCCAGCAGCTTAGGGACCGGGACAGGCTACAATGAGCAGTTCTTC,CASSLGTGTGYNEQFF
TRBV4-2,TRBJ2-1,-,TRBD1,TGTGCCAGCAGCCAGCTCTCAGGGGGCGCTTTCTACAATGAGCAGTTCTTC,CASSQLSGGAFYNEQFF
TRBV18,TRBJ2-1,-,TRBD2,TGTGCCAGCTCGGAGGGACTAGCTGGCAATGAGCAGTTCTTC,CASSEGLAGNEQFF
TRBV28,TRBJ1-6,once,TRBD1,TGTGCCAGCTACACCGGACAGGGCAATTCACCCCTCCACTTT,CASYTGQGNSPLHF
TRBV5-1,TRBJ2-1,-,-,TGCGCCAGCAGCTTGGGTAGCACGAGCTCCTACAATGAGCAGTTCTTC,CASSLGSTSSYNEQFF
TRBV11-1,TRBJ1-2,-,TRBD1,TGTGCCAGCAGCCGGACAGGGGCGGAGTATGGCTACACCTTC,CASSRTGAEYGYTF
TRBV4-2,TRBJ2-2,-,TRBD1,TGTGCCAGCAGCCAAGATCGAGGTAGGGGGCTCAAGGGCTCGAAGCTGTTTTTT,CASSQDRGRGLKGSKLFF
TRBV7-2,TRBJ2-7,few,-,TGTGCCAGCAGCCCTGGAGGCGAGCAGTACTTC,CASSPGGEQYF
TRBV6-1,TRBJ1-1,-,-,TGTGCCAGCCTTTCCGCGAAATCGCGTCAAGCTTTCTTT,CASLSAKSRQAFF
TRBV5-6,TRBJ2-7,-,TRBD1,TGTGCCAGCAGCGCCAGGGGGCTGCCGACCTACGAGCAGTACTTC,CASSARGLPTYEQYF
TRBV18,TRBJ1-4,-,TRBD1,TGTGCCAGCTCACCACTACAGGGGGCGCAGAAACCTGGGGAAAAACTGTTTTTT,CASSPLQGAQKPGEKLFF
TRBV30,TRBJ1-3,-,-,TGTGCCTGGAGTCCTGACAGGAGCTCTGGAAACACCATATATTTT,CAWSPDRSSGNTIYF
TRBV18,TRBJ2-3,-,-,TGTGCCAGCTCACAAAAAACAAATCCAGATACGCAGTATTTT,CASSQKTNPDTQYF
TRBV29-1,TRBJ1-2,-,-,TGCAGCGTTGACCCAGGGGTCGGGGGCTACACCTTC,CSVDPGVGGYTF
TRBV7-9,TRBJ2-1,-,TRBD2,TGTGCCAGCAGCCGCCTGGTCGGGACTAGAACGTACAATGAGCAGTTCTTC,CASSRLVGTRTYNEQFF
TRBV5-1,TRBJ1-6,-,TRBD1,TGCGCCAGCAGCTTGGTGACAGGGGGATCCTATAATTCACCCCTCCACTTT,CASSLVTGGSYNSPLHF
TRBV6-1,TRBJ1-1,-,-,TGTGCCAGCAGTGAACAACAGAGGAACACTGAAGCTTTCTTT,CASSEQQRNTEAFF
TRBV4-1,TRBJ2-7,-,TRBD1,TGCGCCAGCAGCCAAGGGACAGGACCACTATACGAGCAGTACTTC,CASSQGTGPLYEQYF
TRBV4-1,TRBJ2-3,-,TRBD2,TGCGCCAGCAGCCTGGGACTAGCGAGAACTAGCACAGATACGCAGTATTTT,CASSLGLARTSTDTQYF
TRBV4-1,TRBJ2-4,once,-,TGCGCCAGCAGCGTGACTCTGGTTCAAAACATTCAGTACTTC,CASSVTLVQNIQYF
TRBV6-1,TRBJ1-1,-,TRBD1,TGTGCCACCCACAGGGGGGATGACACTGAAGCTTTCTTT,CATHRGDDTEAFF
TRBV6-4,TRBJ2-1,-,TRBD2,TGTGCCAGCAGTGACACCGCCGGGACTAGCGTAAACAATGAGCAGTTCTTC,CASSDTAGTSVNNEQFF
TRBV5-6,TRBJ1-2,-,-,TGTGCCAGCAGCTTGGGTAGGAGGGACGGCTACACCTTC,CASSLGRRDGYTF
TRBV7-6,TRBJ1-2,-,TRBD1,TGTGCCAGCAGCCCGAGGACAGGGGGCGGTGGCTATGGCTACACCTTC,CASSPRTGGGGYGYTF
TRBV6-5,TRBJ2-1,once,TRBD2,TGTGCCAGCAGTTACGTAAGCGGGGGGTCCTACAATGAGCAGTTCTTC,CASSYVSGGSYNEQFF
TRBV6-5,TRBJ2-7,once,TRBD1,TGTGCCAGCAGTTACCGCGACAGGGGGCCATCCTACGAGCAGTACTTC,CASSYRDRGPSYEQYF
TRBV25-1,TRBJ2-5,-,TRBD1,TGTGCCAGCAGTGAATATAGGGGGCAGGGTGAGACCCAGTACTTC,CASSEYRGQGETQYF
TRBV20-1,TRBJ1-2,few,-,TGCAGTGCTAGGTTGGCGACTGTACCATTC,CSARLATVPF
TRBV11-1,TRBJ2-7,-,TRBD2,TGTGCCAGCAGCTCCCCAGCGGGAAATCTCTACGAGCAGTACTTC,CASSSPAGNLYEQYF
TRBV11-1,TRBJ2-3,-,-,TGTGCCAGCAGCAGCTCACCCGGTCCCCAGACAACCCGCACAGATACGCAGTATTTT,CASSSSPGPQTTRTDTQYF
TRBV7-3,TRBJ2-1,-,TRBD2,TGTGCCAGCAGCTCAACTAGCGGGGGGGCGTGTTTCTTC,CASSSTSGGACFF
TRBV29-1,TRBJ1-2,few,-,TGCAGCGTTGAAGACACCTTCAGGGTCTATGGCTACACCTTC,CSVEDTFRVYGYTF
TRBV7-9,TRBJ1-2,-,-,TGTGCCAGCAGCCCACCAGCGGGCTATGGCTACACCTTC,CASSPPAGYGYTF
TRBV4-1,TRBJ1-3,-,-,TGCGCCAGCAGCTACGGACAGACTTCTGGAAACACCATATATTTT,CASSYGQTSGNTIYF
TRBV5-1,TRBJ2-7,-,TRBD2,TGCGCCAGCAGCTTGGTTCGTACTAGCGGGGGACCCTACGAGCAGTACTTC,CASSLVRTSGGPYEQYF
TRBV5-1,TRBJ1-1,-,-,TGCGCCAGCAGCATTGGTTCGGCTGAAGCTTTCTTT,CASSIGSAEAFF
TRBV27,TRBJ1-1,-,-,TGTGCCAGCAGTTTAGGACACAACACTGAAGCTTTCTTT,CASSLGHNTEAFF
TRBV30,TRBJ2-4,once,-,TGTGCCTGGAGTGTAAATTCGGTTTTAGCCAAAAACATTCAGTACTTC,CAWSVNSVLAKNIQYF